These T cell receptor beta chains were read from a single sample in a study of T-cell memory formation after mild COVID-19. TCRdb called the 5' RACE reads again in MiXCR, with one record for every CDR3 protein. The data hold over 95,000 distinct CDR3 sequences, with 20% to 25% observed a single time. The source material was PBMCs or a T cell subset sorted from them (not recorded which). The receptors derive from a man younger than 35 who had mild COVID-19 (a few samples of this study predate the infection). Cell type and time point are not known. The conserved cysteine and the conserved F or W are not part of the CDR3 here.

j_gene | v_gene | CDR3aa
TRBJ1-3 | TRBV4-1 | ASSQGIHSGNTIY
TRBJ1-5 | TRBV7-8 | ASSAPREPQH
TRBJ2-2 | TRBV4-1 | ASSRLTSTGELF
TRBJ2-7 | TRBV10-2 | ASSDDMDNEQY
TRBJ1-1 | TRBV10-3 | AISEGQTNTEAF
TRBJ2-3 | TRBV5-1 | ASSLASSGEFTDTQY
TRBJ1-1 | TRBV5-1 | ASTGGGTEAF
TRBJ1-6 | TRBV5-5 | ASSLGSRYSPLH
TRBJ2-4 | TRBV12-3/TRBV12-4 | ASSPSVVAKNIQY
TRBJ2-1 | TRBV5-1 | ASSLERGEQF
TRBJ1-1 | TRBV4-1 | ASSQVGRNTEAF
TRBJ2-3 | TRBV6-4 | ASSDPQY
TRBJ2-6 | TRBV12-3/TRBV12-4 | ASSLEGFGANVLT
TRBJ2-5 | TRBV6-5 | ASSLTGDRVQETQY
TRBJ1-1 | TRBV10-3 | AISESGTATEAF
TRBJ2-3 | TRBV2 | ASSEFPSNTDTQY
TRBJ2-1 | TRBV2 | ARKIRNSYNEQF
TRBJ2-7 | TRBV18 | ASSPTFRDTFRYEQY
TRBJ1-4 | TRBV6-5 | ASSTGGVGKLF
TRBJ2-7 | TRBV4-1 | ASSQDPSGGLYEQY
TRBJ2-7 | TRBV27 | ASSWGGGAEQY
TRBJ2-2 | TRBV12-3/TRBV12-4 | ASSLRSSTGELF
TRBJ1-2 | TRBV7-9 | ASSPSMDRAYGYT
TRBJ2-5 | TRBV7-7 | ASSLNPGVQETQY
TRBJ1-6 | TRBV12-3/TRBV12-4 | ASSFPINSPLH
- | TRBV11-2 | ASSIGSLPTQY
TRBJ1-5 | TRBV12-3/TRBV12-4 | ASSLTGTGNQPQH
TRBJ2-1 | TRBV6-5 | ASTDTSGGLNEQF
TRBJ2-3 | TRBV27 | ASSPPPVAGGRAQY
TRBJ2-2 | TRBV6-1 | ASSEWTGMNTGELF
TRBJ2-7 | TRBV6-5 | ASSYSGTGYEQY
TRBJ1-2 | TRBV5-1 | ASSLSTSRNGYT
TRBJ2-3 | TRBV7-9 | ASSLEGFLTDTQY
TRBJ2-5 | TRBV4-2 | ASSQDPGPETQY
TRBJ1-3 | TRBV9 | ASSVGGTLGNTIY
TRBJ2-3 | TRBV5-1 | ASSSEAIDTQY
TRBJ2-1 | TRBV3-1 | ASSQEPPGGASNEQF
TRBJ2-7 | TRBV7-8 | ASSLINRGQYEQY
TRBJ1-5 | TRBV2 | ASSSGDGQPQH
TRBJ1-1 | TRBV5-1 | ASSLTKLGNTEAF
TRBJ1-6 | TRBV7-9 | ASSTGPLDSPLH
TRBJ1-5 | TRBV20-1 | SAKGQGNQPQH
TRBJ2-3 | TRBV6-4 | ASSASGGSTDTQY
TRBJ2-2 | TRBV7-8 | ASSLVSGGTGELF
TRBJ2-3 | TRBV7-9 | ASSWDTDTQY
TRBJ1-1 | TRBV7-9 | ASSPQGAHTEAF
TRBJ2-3 | TRBV11-3 | ASSLGGWAGGPTDTQY
TRBJ1-5 | TRBV5-1 | ASSGREAHQPQH
TRBJ2-1 | TRBV5-1 | ASSLTGRGSDEQF
TRBJ1-1 | TRBV29-1 | SAGTWGTEAF
TRBJ2-7 | TRBV11-2 | ASSPSGRGGAGEQY
TRBJ1-4 | TRBV9 | ASSQGVTETNEKLF
TRBJ2-3 | TRBV6-4 | ASSEKGTDTQY